The rows below give T cell receptor beta chains drawn from one sample of a study of T cell therapy after organ transplantation. These receptors have no known antigen. Clones were sequenced by immunoSEQ multiplex PCR, and TCRdb holds only the in-frame ones, with some missing. The table has just under 20,000 clones, over 75% seen once. Sequenced here: CD8+ T cells from blood, sampled after autologous CMV-specific T cell therapy. Source of these receptors: a human patient who had received a solid organ transplant and had CMV disease. The graft donor may account for some of the T cells. CDR3s include the opening cysteine and the closing phenylalanine or tryptophan. D genes are given only for firm matches. Clone size, where shown, is once, few, many, or a class for clones that have expanded.

CDR3nt,CDR3aa,v_gene,j_gene,d_gene,abundance
TGTGCCAGCAGTTTACAGGGGTATAGCAATCAGCCCCAGCATTTT,CASSLQGYSNQPQHF,TRBV27,TRBJ1-5,NA,NA
TGTGCCAGCAGCGATCTTGGGACGTGGAATGAAAAACTGTTTTTT,CASSDLGTWNEKLFF,TRBV6-1,TRBJ1-4,NA,NA
TGTGCCAGCAGCCCCGAACTAGCGGGAGGGCCTAAGGTCGATGAGCAGTTCTTC,CASSPELAGGPKVDEQFF,TRBV9,TRBJ2-1,TRBD2,NA
TGTGCCAGCAGCTCCAGGGGGGAGGGAGATACGCAGTATTTT,CASSSRGEGDTQYF,TRBV7-2,TRBJ2-3,NA,NA
TGCGCCAGCAGCCTGACTAGCGTCTACTCTGGGGCCAACGTCCTGACTTTC,CASSLTSVYSGANVLTF,TRBV4-1,TRBJ2-6,TRBD2,NA
TGTGCCTGGAGTTGGACAGGCCTTAGCAATCAGCCCCAGCATTTT,CAWSWTGLSNQPQHF,TRBV30,TRBJ1-5,TRBD1,NA
TGTGCCAGCAGCTTAGCCACGGGGTGGACGGTCACTGAAGCTTTCTTT,CASSLATGWTVTEAFF,TRBV7-6,TRBJ1-1,NA,few
TGTGCCAGTAGTACTAGCCTTAATTGGGAAGCTTTCTTT,CASSTSLNWEAFF,TRBV19,TRBJ1-1,NA,NA
TGTGCCAGCAGTTACGATCGGCAGTTCCCCACCTACGAGCAGTACTTC,CASSYDRQFPTYEQYF,TRBV6-5,TRBJ2-7,NA,NA
TGTGCCAGCAGTCTAGGGACAGGGGGGTTCTACGAGCAGTACTTC,CASSLGTGGFYEQYF,TRBV27,TRBJ2-7,TRBD1,NA
TGTGCCTGGAGTTTGGCGGACGCCTACGAGCAGTACTTC,CAWSLADAYEQYF,TRBV30,TRBJ2-7,NA,NA
TGCGCCAGCAGCTTTTTTAGCCTTATCTATGGCTACACCTTC,CASSFFSLIYGYTF,TRBV5-1,TRBJ1-2,NA,NA
TGTGCCAGTAGTACCATGCCCGGGGATACGCAGTATTTT,CASSTMPGDTQYF,TRBV19,TRBJ2-3,NA,NA
TGTGCCAGTAGTATCTATCTTACAGGGGGCGGTGAGACCCAGTACTTC,CASSIYLTGGGETQYF,TRBV19,TRBJ2-5,TRBD1,once
TGTGCCAGCAGTGAAGCGGAGACAGGGGGAGAGACCCAGTACTTC,CASSEAETGGETQYF,TRBV6-1,TRBJ2-5,TRBD1,NA
TGCGCCAGCAGCCAAGAAGCTAGCGGGCTCACAGATACGCAGTATTTT,CASSQEASGLTDTQYF,TRBV4-1,TRBJ2-3,TRBD2,NA
TGCGCCAGCAGCCAAGATCATATGTCACGGAATCAGCCCCAGCATTTT,CASSQDHMSRNQPQHF,TRBV4-3,TRBJ1-5,NA,NA
TGTGCCAGCAGCCTCCGGGCCGAGCAGTACTTC,CASSLRAEQYF,TRBV7-2,TRBJ2-7,NA,NA
TGCGCCAGCAGCCAATTAAGCTCCTACGAGCAGTACTTC,CASSQLSSYEQYF,TRBV4-1,TRBJ2-7,NA,NA
TGTGCCAGCAGTTACAGGGGGGGGTTGGCCGGAAACACCATATATTTT,CASSYRGGLAGNTIYF,TRBV6-6,TRBJ1-3,NA,NA
TGTGCCTGGGGGGACAGCTACGAGCAGTACTTC,CAWGDSYEQYF,TRBV30,TRBJ2-7,TRBD1,NA
TGCGCCAGCAGCTTGGGTCCGACCCTGAACACTGAAGCTTTCTTT,CASSLGPTLNTEAFF,TRBV5-1,TRBJ1-1,NA,NA
TGTGCCAGCAGCTCGGCCGGGGGTGGATTGGACGAGCAGTACTTC,CASSSAGGGLDEQYF,TRBV11-2,TRBJ2-7,NA,NA
TGTGCCACCAGCGAAGACCTGGGACATTTCTATGGCTACACCTTC,CATSEDLGHFYGYTF,TRBV15,TRBJ1-2,NA,NA
TGTGCCAGCAGGCGGGACAGGGTCTATAATTCACCCCTCCACTTT,CASRRDRVYNSPLHF,TRBV27,TRBJ1-6,TRBD1,NA
TGTGCCAGCTCGGGAACAGGTTACACTGAAGCTTTCTTT,CASSGTGYTEAFF,TRBV18,TRBJ1-1,NA,NA
TGTGCCAGCAGCTTAGGGTCTAGCGGGAGTTTTGGTGAGCAGTTCTTC,CASSLGSSGSFGEQFF,TRBV5-6,TRBJ2-1,TRBD2,NA
TGTGCCAGCAGCTTAGACAGGGGGCGCGATGACGGGGAGCTGTTTTTT,CASSLDRGRDDGELFF,TRBV7-9,TRBJ2-2,TRBD1,NA
TGTGCCAGCAGTTTAGCCGCTAGCGGGGGGGCCTATGAGCAGTTCTTC,CASSLAASGGAYEQFF,TRBV27,TRBJ2-1,TRBD2,NA
TGTGCCAGCAGTTACTCGAACTCCGGGGGAGCTTTCTTT,CASSYSNSGGAFF,TRBV6-6,TRBJ1-1,NA,few
TGTGCCAGCAGCCCCTGGGGTAGCAGGACAGATACGCAGTATTTT,CASSPWGSRTDTQYF,TRBV7-2,TRBJ2-3,NA,NA
TGTGCCAGCAGTGTTCTGCGCTACAATGAGCAGTTCTTC,CASSVLRYNEQFF,TRBV2,TRBJ2-1,NA,NA
TGCGCCAGCATGCCTAGCGGGAGGGCCGGGGAGCAGTACTTC,CASMPSGRAGEQYF,TRBV5-1,TRBJ2-7,TRBD2,once
TGTGCCAGCACCCAAGCGGGGTCTATGGGTGAGCAGTACTTC,CASTQAGSMGEQYF,TRBV6-5,TRBJ2-7,TRBD2,few
TGTGCCAGCAGTCGTGGGGTGGACACTAATGAAAAACTGTTTTTT,CASSRGVDTNEKLFF,TRBV27,TRBJ1-4,NA,NA
TGTGCCAGCAGTTTTTATACATCAAACACTGAAGCTTTCTTT,CASSFYTSNTEAFF,TRBV6-5,TRBJ1-1,NA,NA
TGCGCCAGCAGCCAAGATCGGGAAGGCTCCTTTAGCACAGATACGCAGTATTTT,CASSQDREGSFSTDTQYF,TRBV4-3,TRBJ2-3,NA,NA
TGTGCCAGCAGTCCCCAGGGAACTGAAGCTTTCTTT,CASSPQGTEAFF,TRBV7-6,TRBJ1-1,NA,NA
TGTGCCAGCAGCCTCGGGACAGTGAATGAGCAGTTCTTC,CASSLGTVNEQFF,TRBV5-6,TRBJ2-1,TRBD1,NA
TGTGCCAGCAGCTTAGATCCGGGACAGTATCAGCCCCAGCATTTT,CASSLDPGQYQPQHF,TRBV11-2,TRBJ1-5,TRBD1,NA
TGTGCCAGCAGCCCAGACAGGAATACCTACAATGAGCAGTTCTTC,CASSPDRNTYNEQFF,TRBV6-5,TRBJ2-1,NA,NA
TGTGCCTGGAGTGTCCAGGGGGATTCACCCCTCCACTTT,CAWSVQGDSPLHF,TRBV30,TRBJ1-6,TRBD1,NA
TGTGCCAGCTCACCCCAAGGGATGACGGAGACGGAACCTGGAAACACCATATATTTT,CASSPQGMTETEPGNTIYF,TRBV18,TRBJ1-3,NA,few
TGTGCCACCGGAGGTTATAGGCAGCCCCAGCATTTT,CATGGYRQPQHF,TRBV27,TRBJ1-5,NA,NA
TGTGCCAGCAGCTTAGTGGCAGGGGGCGCGCATGGCTACACCTTC,CASSLVAGGAHGYTF,TRBV11-2,TRBJ1-2,TRBD1,NA
TGTGCCAGTAGCAGAAACGACAGGGGGCTGTCCTACGAGCAGTACTTC,CASSRNDRGLSYEQYF,TRBV19,TRBJ2-7,TRBD1,NA